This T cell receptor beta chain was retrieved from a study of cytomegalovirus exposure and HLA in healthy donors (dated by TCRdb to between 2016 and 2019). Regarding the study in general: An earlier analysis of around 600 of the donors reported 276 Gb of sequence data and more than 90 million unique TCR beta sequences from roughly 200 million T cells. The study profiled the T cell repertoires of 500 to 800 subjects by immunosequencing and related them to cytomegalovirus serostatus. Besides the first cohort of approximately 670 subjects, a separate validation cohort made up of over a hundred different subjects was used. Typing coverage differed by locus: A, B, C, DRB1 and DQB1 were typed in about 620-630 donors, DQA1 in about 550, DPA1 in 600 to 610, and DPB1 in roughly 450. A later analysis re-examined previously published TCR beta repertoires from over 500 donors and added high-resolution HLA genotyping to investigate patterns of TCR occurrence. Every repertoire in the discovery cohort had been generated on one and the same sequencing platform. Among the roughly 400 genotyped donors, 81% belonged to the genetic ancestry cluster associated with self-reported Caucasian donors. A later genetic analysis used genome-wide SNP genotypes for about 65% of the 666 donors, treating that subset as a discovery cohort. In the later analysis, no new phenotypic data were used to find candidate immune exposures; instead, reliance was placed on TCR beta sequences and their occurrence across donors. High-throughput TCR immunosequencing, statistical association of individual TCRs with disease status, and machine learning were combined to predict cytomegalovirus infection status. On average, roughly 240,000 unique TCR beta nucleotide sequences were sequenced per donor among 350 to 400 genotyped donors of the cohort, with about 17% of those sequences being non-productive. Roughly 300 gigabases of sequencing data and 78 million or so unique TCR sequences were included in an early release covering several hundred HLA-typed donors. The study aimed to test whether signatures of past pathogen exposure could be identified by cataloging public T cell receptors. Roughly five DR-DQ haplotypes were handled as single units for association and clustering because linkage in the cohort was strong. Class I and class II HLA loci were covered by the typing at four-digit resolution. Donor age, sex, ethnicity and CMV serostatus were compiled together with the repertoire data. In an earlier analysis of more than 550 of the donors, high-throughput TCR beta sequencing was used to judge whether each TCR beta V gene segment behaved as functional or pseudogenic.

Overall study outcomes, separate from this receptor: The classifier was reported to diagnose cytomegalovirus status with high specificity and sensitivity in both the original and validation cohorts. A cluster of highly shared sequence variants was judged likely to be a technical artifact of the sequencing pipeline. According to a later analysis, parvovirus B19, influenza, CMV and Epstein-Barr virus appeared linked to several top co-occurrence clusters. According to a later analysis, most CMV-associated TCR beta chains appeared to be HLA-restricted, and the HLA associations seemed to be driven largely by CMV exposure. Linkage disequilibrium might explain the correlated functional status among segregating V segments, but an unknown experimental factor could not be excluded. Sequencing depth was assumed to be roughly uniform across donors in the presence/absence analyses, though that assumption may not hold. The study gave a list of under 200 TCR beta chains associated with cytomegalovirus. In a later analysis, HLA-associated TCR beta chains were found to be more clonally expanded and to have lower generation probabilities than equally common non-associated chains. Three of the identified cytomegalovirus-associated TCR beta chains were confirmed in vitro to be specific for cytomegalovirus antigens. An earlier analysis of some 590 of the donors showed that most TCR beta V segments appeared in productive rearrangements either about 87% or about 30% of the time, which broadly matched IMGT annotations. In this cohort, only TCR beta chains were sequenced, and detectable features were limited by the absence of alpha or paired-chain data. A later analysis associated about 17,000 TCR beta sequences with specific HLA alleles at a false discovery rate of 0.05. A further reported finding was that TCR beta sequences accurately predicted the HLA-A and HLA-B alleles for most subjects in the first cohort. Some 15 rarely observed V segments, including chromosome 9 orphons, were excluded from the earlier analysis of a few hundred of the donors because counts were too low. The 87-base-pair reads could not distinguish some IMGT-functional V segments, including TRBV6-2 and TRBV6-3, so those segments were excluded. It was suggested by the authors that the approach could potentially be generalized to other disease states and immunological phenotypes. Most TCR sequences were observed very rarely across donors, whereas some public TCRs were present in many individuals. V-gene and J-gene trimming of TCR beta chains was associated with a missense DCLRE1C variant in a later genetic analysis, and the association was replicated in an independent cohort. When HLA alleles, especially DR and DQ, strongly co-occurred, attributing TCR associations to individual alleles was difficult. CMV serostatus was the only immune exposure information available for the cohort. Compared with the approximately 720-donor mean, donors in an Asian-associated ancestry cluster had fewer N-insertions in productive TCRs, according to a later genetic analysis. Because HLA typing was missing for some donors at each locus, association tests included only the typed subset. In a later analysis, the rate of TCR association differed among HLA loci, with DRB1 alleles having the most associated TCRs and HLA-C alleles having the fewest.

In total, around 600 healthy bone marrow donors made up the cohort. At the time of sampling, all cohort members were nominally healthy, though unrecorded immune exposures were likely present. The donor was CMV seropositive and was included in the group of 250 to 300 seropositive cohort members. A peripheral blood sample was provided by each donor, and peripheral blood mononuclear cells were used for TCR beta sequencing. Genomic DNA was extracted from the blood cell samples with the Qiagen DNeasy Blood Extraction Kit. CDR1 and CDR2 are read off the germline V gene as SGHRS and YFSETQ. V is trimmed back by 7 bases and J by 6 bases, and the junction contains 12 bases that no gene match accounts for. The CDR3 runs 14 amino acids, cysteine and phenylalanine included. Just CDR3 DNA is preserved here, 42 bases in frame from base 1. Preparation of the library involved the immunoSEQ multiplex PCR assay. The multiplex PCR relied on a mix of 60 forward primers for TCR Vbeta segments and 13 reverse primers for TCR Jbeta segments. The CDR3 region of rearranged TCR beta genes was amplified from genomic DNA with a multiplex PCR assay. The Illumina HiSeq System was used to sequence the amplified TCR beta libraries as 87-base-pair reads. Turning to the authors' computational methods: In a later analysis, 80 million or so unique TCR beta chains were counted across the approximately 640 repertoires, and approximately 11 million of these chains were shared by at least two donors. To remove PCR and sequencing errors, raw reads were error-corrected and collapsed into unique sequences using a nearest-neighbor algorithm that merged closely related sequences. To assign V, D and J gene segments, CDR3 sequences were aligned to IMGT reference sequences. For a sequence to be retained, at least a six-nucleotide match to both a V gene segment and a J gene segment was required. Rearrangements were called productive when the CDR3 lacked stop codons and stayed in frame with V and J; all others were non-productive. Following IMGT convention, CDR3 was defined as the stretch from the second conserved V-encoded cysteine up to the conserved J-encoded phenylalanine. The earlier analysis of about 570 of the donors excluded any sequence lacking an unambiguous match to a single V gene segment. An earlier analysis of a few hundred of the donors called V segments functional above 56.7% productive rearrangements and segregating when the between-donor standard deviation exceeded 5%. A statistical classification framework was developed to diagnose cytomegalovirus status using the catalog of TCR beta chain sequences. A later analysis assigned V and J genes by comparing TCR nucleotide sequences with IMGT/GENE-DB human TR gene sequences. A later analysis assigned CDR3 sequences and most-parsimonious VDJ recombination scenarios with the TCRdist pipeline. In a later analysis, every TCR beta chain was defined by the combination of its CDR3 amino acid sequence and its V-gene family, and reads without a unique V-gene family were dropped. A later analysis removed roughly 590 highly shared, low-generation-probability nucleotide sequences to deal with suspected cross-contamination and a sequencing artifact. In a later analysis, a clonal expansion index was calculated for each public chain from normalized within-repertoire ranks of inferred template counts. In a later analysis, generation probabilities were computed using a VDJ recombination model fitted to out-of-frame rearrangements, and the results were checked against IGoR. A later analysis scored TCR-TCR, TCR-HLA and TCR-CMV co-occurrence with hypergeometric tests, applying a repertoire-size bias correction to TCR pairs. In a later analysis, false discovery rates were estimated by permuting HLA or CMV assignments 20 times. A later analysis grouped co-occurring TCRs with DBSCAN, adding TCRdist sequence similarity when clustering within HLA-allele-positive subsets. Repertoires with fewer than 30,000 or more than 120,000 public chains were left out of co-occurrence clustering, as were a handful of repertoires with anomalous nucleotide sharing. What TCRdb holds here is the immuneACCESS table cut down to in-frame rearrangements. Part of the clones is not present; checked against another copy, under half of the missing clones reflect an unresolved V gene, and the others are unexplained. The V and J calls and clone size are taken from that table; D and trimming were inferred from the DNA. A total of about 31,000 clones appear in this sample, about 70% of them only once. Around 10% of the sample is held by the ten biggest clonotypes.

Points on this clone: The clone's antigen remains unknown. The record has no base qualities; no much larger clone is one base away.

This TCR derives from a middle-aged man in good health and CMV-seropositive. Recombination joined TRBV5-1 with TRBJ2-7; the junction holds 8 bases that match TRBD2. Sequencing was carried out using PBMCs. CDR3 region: CASRSGGADREQYF. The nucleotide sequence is TGCGCCAGCCGTTCGGGAGGGGCGGATCGCGAGCAGTACTTC.